Following are 30 T cell receptor beta chains from one sample sequenced in a study of tumor-infiltrating lymphocytes in primary liver carcinoma. TCR beta cDNA was made from 450 to 550 ng total RNA with a constant-region primer. Sequencing libraries for TCR beta derived from three nested multiplex PCR rounds that used slightly modified ARM-PCR. Primers for the first two PCR rounds were TRBV1-TRBV30 forward primers and a C-beta reverse primer (around 10 cycles per round). TCRdb fed the multiplex PCR reads into MiXCR, producing one record per CDR3 protein. This table holds around 120,000 distinct CDR3 sequences, around 65% found once. Starting material for RNA and DNA co-extraction consisted of roughly 18-34 mg of unsorted bulk tissue. Sequencing was performed on tumor-adjacent normal liver tissue. These TCRs come from a woman aged 55-70 years with primary liver carcinoma and hepatitis B virus infection.

This clonotype was seen just once. A much larger clone sits a single nucleotide away, making a read error possible. The chain links TRBV14 to TRBJ2-4; either TRBD1 or TRBD2 may supply D (5 bases each). Germline lookup yields CDR1 SGHDN and CDR2 FVKESK. V was cut by 3 bases and J by 14 bases, with 20 bases left in between. CDR3 size: 14 residues. The CDR3, as DNA: TGTGCCAGCAGCCACGGGACCCGTTTGCCCCGGAAGTACTTC. Protein: CASSHGTRLPRKYF.

This clonotype was picked up many times. The gene calls are TRBV5-1 and TRBJ2-5, with D hard to call. V was trimmed by 0 bases and J by 1 base, leaving 7 bases between them. CDR1 SGHRS and CDR2 YFSETQ come from the germline V gene. This CDR3 has 14 residues. The CDR3 region is CASSLEYSQETQYF. Here the CDR3 DNA reads TGCGCCAGCAGCTTGGAGTACAGCCAAGAGACCCAGTACTTC.

This clonotype was seen ten or more times. The junction shows a germline mismatch at one end, possibly a read error. The gene calls are TRBV5-1 and TRBJ2-1, with TRBD2 matching 8 bases. Germline CDR1 is SGHRS and CDR2 is YFSETQ. The CDR3 is 15 residues long. CDR3 sequence reads: CASSLAGASHNEQFF. The CDR3 bases are TGCGCCAGCAGCTTAGCGGGAGCCTCCCACAATGAGCAGTTCTTC.

There are a few counts of this clonotype. Its ends do not fully match the called genes, so a read error is possible. The V gene is TRBV30, the J gene TRBJ2-4; 8 bases match TRBD1. Germline values: CDR1 GTSNPN, CDR2 SVGIG (reference sequence). The CDR3 totals 16 residues. The CDR3 DNA reads TGTGCCTGGAGAAGGAACACAGGGGGAGGCAAAAACATTCAGTGCTTC. It is translated as CAWRRNTGGGKNIQCF.

As regards this clonotype: Since a much larger clone is just one base distant, this may be a read error. This chain connects TRBV12-3 or TRBV12-4 to TRBJ2-7; possibly TRBD2 for D (5 bases). This CDR3 spans 14 amino acids. V was clipped by 5 bases and J by 0 bases, with 11 bases between them. CDR3 coding DNA: TGTGCCAGCAGTCTCTGGAGGAGCTCCTACGAGCAGTACTTC. Translating it yields CASSLWRSSYEQYF.

On this clonotype: An end of the junction does not agree with germline; a read error may underlie this. The chain is built from TRBV29-1 and TRBJ2-2, with 8 nucleotides matching TRBD1. The CDR3 loop spans 13 amino acids. The germline V gene has CDR1 SQVTM and CDR2 ANQGSEA. CDR3 DNA: TGCAGTGTTGTCAGGGGGCGCACCGGGGAGCTGTCTTTT. Residues: CSVVRGRTGELSF.

This clonotype was found once. The chain combines TRBV6-5 with TRBJ2-3; D might be TRBD2 (5 bases). Trimming pared 9 bases from V and 2 bases from J, leaving 15 bases between. Per germline, CDR1 MNHEY and CDR2 SVGAGI. The CDR3 totals 14 residues. The CDR3 coding sequence is TGTGCCAGTGCTGGGAGTTCAAACACAGATACGCAGTATTTT. This gives the protein CASAGSSNTDTQYF.

About this clonotype itself: A much larger clone lies one base from this, so it may be a read error. The CDR3 loop is CATSEHREGETQYF. The CDR3 nucleotides are TGTGCCACCAGTGAGCACAGGGAAGGGGAGACCCAGTACTTC. This chain joins TRBV24-1 and TRBJ2-5; tentative D call: TRBD1 (6 bases). The CDR3 contains 14 residues. The germline gives CDR1 KGHDR, CDR2 SFDVKD. Trimming stripped 4 bases from V and 5 bases from J, with 13 bases between.

Regarding this clonotype: One end of the junction does not line up with germline, which may come from a read error. V gene TRBV7-3 combines with J gene TRBJ1-2; no clear D gene. The CDR3 is 13 amino acids. Looked up from germline, CDR1 is SGHTA and CDR2 is FQGTGA. Written as DNA, the CDR3 is TGTGCCAGCAACTTAAGCTCAGTGTATGGCTACACCTTC. Translating gives CASNLSSVYGYTF.

This clonotype was observed at least ten times. V and J are TRBV10-3 and TRBJ2-5; D possibly uses TRBD1 or TRBD2 (6 bases each). The CDR3 has 17 residues. Trimming stripped 3 bases from V and 4 bases from J, with 21 bases between. Germline CDR1 ENHRY, CDR2 SYGVKD. CDR3 nucleotides: TGTGCCATCAGTGACCCCGAGGGGGAGGCTGGGTTAGAGACCCAGTACTTC. This translates into CAISDPEGEAGLETQYF.

This clonotype qualifies as medium-sized. The V call is TRBV11-2, the J call TRBJ2-7; D is unresolved. The germline V gene encodes CDR1 SGHAT and CDR2 FQNNGV. The CDR3 is 15 amino acids. V lost 0 bases, J lost 6 bases, and 15 bases lay in between. The CDR3 bases are TGTGCCAGCAGCTTAGACCCAGGCCATACGTCCGAGCAGTACTTC. It is translated as CASSLDPGHTSEQYF.

Details on this clonotype: The junction departs from the called germline gene at one end, perhaps through a read error. The CDR3 DNA follows: TGTGCCAGCATTTTATCGTCCGGACTCACCCCCTATTTT. It specifies CASILSSGLTPYF. This chain connects TRBV12-3 or TRBV12-4 to TRBJ2-3; possible D gene TRBD2, 5 bases. The CDR3 contains 13 residues.

The genes are TRBV11-2 and TRBJ2-1; D remains ambiguous. Trimming removed 4 bases from V and 0 bases from J, with 16 bases in between. CDR3 length: 17 amino acids. In germline, CDR1 is SGHAT, CDR2 FQNNGV. CDR3 nucleotides: TGTGCCAGCAGCTCTCCCGTGAGCAGGAGCTCCTACAATGAGCAGTTCTTC. Translating gives CASSSPVSRSSYNEQFF.

For this clonotype: Since the CDR3 does not end with the conserved phenylalanine or tryptophan, this likely comes from a read error. The limits of the CDR3 on the DNA are not certain, so only TCRdb's listed CDR3 is given. The chain joins TRBV6-2 or TRBV6-3 to TRBJ2-1; TRBD2 is taken as the D call from the table, unchecked against the DNA. Germline CDR1 reads MNHEY; CDR2 reads SVGEGT. A total of 17 residues make up the CDR3, ends included. The CDR3 spells CASSYAGLAGTNNEQSL.

This clonotype was detected once. Possible read error: a much larger clone is one base away. Here the CDR3 reads CASSLKAGLAGAGEQFF. The CDR3 DNA reads TGTGCCAGCAGCTTAAAAGCGGGACTAGCGGGAGCAGGTGAGCAGTTCTTC. The V gene is TRBV5-6, the J gene TRBJ2-1, with 14 positions matching TRBD2. Germline V CDR1 and CDR2: SGHDT, YYEEEE. The CDR3 is 17 amino acids. After removal of 2 bases from V and 9 bases from J, the junction contained 10 bases not matched to a gene.

On this clonotype itself: One end of the junction varies from germline; a read error may be responsible. The chain has TRBV6-6 and TRBJ1-1; D possibly corresponds to TRBD1 (5 bases). This CDR3 is built from 14 residues. Germline CDR1 is MNHNY and CDR2 is SVGAGI (reference sequence). For the CDR3, the DNA is TGTGACAGCAGTATGGGGGGGATGAACACTGAGGCTTTCTTT. It encodes CDSSMGGMNTEAFF.

To note about this clonotype: This may arise from a read error, as a much more abundant clone is one base away. The J gene is TRBJ2-7, the V gene TRBV28, with D perhaps TRBD1 or TRBD2 (5 bases each). Looked up from germline, CDR1 is MDHEN and CDR2 is SYDVKM. This CDR3 has 13 residues. In DNA, the CDR3 is TGTGCCAGCAATACGTTGGGACGAAACGAGCGGTACTTC. Amino acid sequence: CASNTLGRNERYF. Looking up the rest from reference TRBV28 and TRBJ2-7 gives the full variable domain: DVKVTQSSRYLVKRTGEKVFLECVQDMDHENMFWYRQDPGLGLRLIYFSYDVKMKEKGDIPEGYSVSREKKERFSLILESASTNQTSMYLCASNTLGRNERYFGPGTRLTVT.

The J gene is TRBJ2-7, the V gene TRBV7-9; the D is unclear. The CDR3 extends over 13 amino acids. Per the germline V gene, CDR1 is SEHNR and CDR2 is FQNEAQ (reference sequence). Trimming shortened V by 3 bases and J by 5 bases, and 11 bases separated the two germline ends. DNA for the CDR3: TGTGCCAGCAGCTTCCCCAATACCAACGAGCAGTACTTC. This gives the protein CASSFPNTNEQYF. The full variable domain, rest sourced from reference TRBV7-9 and TRBJ2-7, is DTGVSQNPRHKITKRGQNVTFRCDPISEHNRLYWYRQTLGQGPEFLTYFQNEAQLEKSRLLSDRFSAERPKGSFSTLEIQRTEQGDSAMYLCASSFPNTNEQYFGPGTRLTVT.

The rearrangement uses TRBV6-5 and TRBJ2-1; TRBD1 matches 7 bases. The V segment lost 5 bases and the J segment 6 bases; nucleotides outside the gene matches: 7. This CDR3 comprises 14 residues. CDR1 is MNHEY and CDR2 is SVGAGI in the germline V gene. The CDR3 region is CASSNWDSSNEQFF. The CDR3 coding sequence is TGTGCCAGCAGTAACTGGGACAGTAGCAATGAGCAGTTCTTC.

This clonotype was observed at least ten times. The J gene is TRBJ2-3, the V gene TRBV5-4; D is uncertain. Trimming shortened V by 4 bases and J by 5 bases, and 5 bases separated the two germline ends. The CDR3 consists of 11 residues. Germline assignment: CDR1 SGHNT and CDR2 YYREEE (reference sequence). This chain's CDR3 is CASSQRDTQYF. CDR3 in DNA: TGTGCCAGCAGCCAGCGAGATACGCAGTATTTT.

Details on this clonotype: Germline is not matched at one junction end, which may reflect a read error. V usage is TRBV6-5 and J usage is TRBJ1-3; possible D gene TRBD1, 5 bases. The CDR3 is 15 amino acids. Germline-derived CDR1 and CDR2 are MNHEY and SVGAGI. The CDR3 region is CVSSHGDSSGNTIYF. In DNA form, the CDR3 reads TGTGTCAGCAGCCACGGGGACTCCTCTGGAAACACCATATATTTT.

As to this clonotype: Sequence at one end of the junction differs from germline and may be a read error. The V gene is TRBV6-5, the J gene TRBJ2-1; 15 bases are shared with TRBD2. Germline V gene sequence: CDR1 MNHEY, CDR2 SVGAGI. The CDR3 is made up of 21 amino acids. The CDR3 region is CAGSMGPGLAGGPKPYNEQFF. DNA of the CDR3: TGTGCCGGCAGTATGGGACCAGGACTAGCGGGAGGGCCGAAGCCCTACAATGAGCAGTTCTTC.

V gene TRBV11-2 combines with J gene TRBJ2-7; TRBD2 agrees at 8 bases. The CDR3 contains 18 residues. Germline V lookup: CDR1 SGHAT, CDR2 FQNNGV. The CDR3 bases are TGTGTCAGTAGCTTAGATTGGGTCAATCTAGCGGGTCCCTACGAGCAGTACTTC. This codes for CVSSLDWVNLAGPYEQYF.

About this clonotype: The germline gene is not matched at one end of the junction; a read error may be the cause. The rearrangement joins TRBV6-6 to TRBJ2-7, with 7 nucleotides matching TRBD1. Per germline, CDR1 MNHNY and CDR2 SVGAGI (reference sequence). CDR3 length equals 14 residues. CDR3 sequence reads: CASNYSTTGDEQYF. In DNA, the CDR3 is TGTGCCAGCAATTACTCCACCACAGGGGACGAACAGTACTTC.

Within the sample, this clonotype is medium-sized. The V gene is TRBV11-3, the J gene TRBJ1-1; 8 bases fit TRBD1. The CDR3 sequence is 17 residues long. Germline trimming cut 5 bases from V and 1 base from J; bases unmatched to any gene: 12. Germline CDR1 and CDR2: SGHNT and YENEEA. CDR3 sequence reads: CASSPGTGLFGNTEAFF. Here the CDR3 DNA reads TGTGCCAGCAGCCCAGGGACAGGATTATTTGGGAACACTGAAGCTTTCTTT.

In the case of this clonotype: This sequence may be a read error, since a much larger clone differs from it by one base. The missing conserved phenylalanine or tryptophan at the end of this CDR3 makes a read error likely. V is TRBV28 and J is TRBJ1-1; D remains unclear. In germline, CDR1 is MDHEN, CDR2 SYDVKM. V shed 3 bases and J shed 2 bases, with 19 bases lying between them. CDR3 length equals 17 residues. CDR3 in DNA: TGTGCCAGCAGTTTTCCCGTTCAGACCACTAGAAACACTGAAGCTTTCCTT. Translating it yields CASSFPVQTTRNTEAFL.

Worth noting for this clonotype: Because it lacks the conserved phenylalanine or tryptophan at the end, this CDR3 is likely a read error. Because the CDR3's place on the DNA is in doubt, the DNA is left out and the CDR3 is given as listed by TCRdb. The CDR3 loop reads CARIDGLRSQPQHS. The chain couples TRBV21-1 to TRBJ1-5. TRBV21-1 is a pseudogene segment. Ends included, the CDR3 has 14 residues.

In regard to this clonotype: It may be a read error: a sequence one base away is much more abundant. This CDR3 is missing its conserved last phenylalanine or tryptophan, likely due to a read error. The CDR3 sequence: CRGGRQDPSYTEAFL. In DNA, the CDR3 is TGCAGAGGGGGTAGACAGGACCCTTCGTACACTGAAGCTTTCCTT. The chain has TRBV29-1 and TRBJ1-1; D is perhaps TRBD1 (6 bases). The CDR3 length is 15 residues. Germline assignment: CDR1 SQVTM and CDR2 ANQGSEA.

V is TRBV29-1 and J is TRBJ2-7; 14 bases align to TRBD2. Germline lookup yields CDR1 SQVTM and CDR2 ANQGSEA. V shed 3 bases and J 4 bases; nucleotides not matched to a gene: 5. This CDR3 has 15 amino acids. CDR3 region: CSVEGLAGELYEQYF. The CDR3 region has the DNA TGCAGCGTTGAGGGACTAGCGGGAGAATTATACGAGCAGTACTTC.

On this clonotype itself: The germline gene is not matched at one end of the junction; a read error may be the cause. The chain links TRBV12-3 or TRBV12-4 to TRBJ1-2, with D maybe TRBD1 (5 bases). The CDR3 extends over 13 amino acids. In DNA, the CDR3 is TGTACCAGCAGTTTGGCGCAGGGCTATAGCTACACCTTC. Protein: CTSSLAQGYSYTF.